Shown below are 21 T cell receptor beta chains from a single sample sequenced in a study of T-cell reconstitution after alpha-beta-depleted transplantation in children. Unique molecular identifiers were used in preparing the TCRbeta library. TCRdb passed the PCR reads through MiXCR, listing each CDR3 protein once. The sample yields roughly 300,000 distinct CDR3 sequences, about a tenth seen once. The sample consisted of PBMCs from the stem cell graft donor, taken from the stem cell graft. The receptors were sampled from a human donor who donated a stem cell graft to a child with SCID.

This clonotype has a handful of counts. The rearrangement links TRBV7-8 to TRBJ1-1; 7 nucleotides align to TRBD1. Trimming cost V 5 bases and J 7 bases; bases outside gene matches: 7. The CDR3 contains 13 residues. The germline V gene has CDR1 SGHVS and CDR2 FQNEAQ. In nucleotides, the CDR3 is TGTGCCAGCAGCCCTACGACAGGGTTTGAAGCTTTCTTT. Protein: CASSPTTGFEAFF. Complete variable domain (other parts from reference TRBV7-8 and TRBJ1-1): GAGVSQSPRYKVAKRGQDVALRCDPISGHVSLFWYQQALGQGPEFLTYFQNEAQLDKSGLPSDRFFAERPEGSVSTLKIQRTQQEDSAVYLCASSPTTGFEAFFGQGTRLTVV.

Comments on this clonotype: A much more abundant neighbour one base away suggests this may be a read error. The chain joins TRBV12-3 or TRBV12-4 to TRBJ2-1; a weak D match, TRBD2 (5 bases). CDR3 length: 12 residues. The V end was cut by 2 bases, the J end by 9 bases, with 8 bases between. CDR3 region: CASSLCAGEQFF. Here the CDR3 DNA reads TGTGCCAGCAGTTTATGTGCGGGTGAGCAGTTCTTC.

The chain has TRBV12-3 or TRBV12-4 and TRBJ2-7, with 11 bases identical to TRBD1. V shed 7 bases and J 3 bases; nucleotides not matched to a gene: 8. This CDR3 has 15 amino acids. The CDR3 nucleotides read TGTGCCAGCAACAAGGGACAGGGGGATGGCTACGAGCAGTACTTC. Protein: CASNKGQGDGYEQYF.

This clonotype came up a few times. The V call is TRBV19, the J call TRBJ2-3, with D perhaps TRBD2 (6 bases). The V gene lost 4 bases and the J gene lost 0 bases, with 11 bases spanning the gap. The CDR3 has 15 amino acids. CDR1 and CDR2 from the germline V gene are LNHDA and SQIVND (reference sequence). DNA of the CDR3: TGTGCCAGTAGTAAGCTAGCGCTAAGCACAGATACGCAGTATTTT. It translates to CASSKLALSTDTQYF.

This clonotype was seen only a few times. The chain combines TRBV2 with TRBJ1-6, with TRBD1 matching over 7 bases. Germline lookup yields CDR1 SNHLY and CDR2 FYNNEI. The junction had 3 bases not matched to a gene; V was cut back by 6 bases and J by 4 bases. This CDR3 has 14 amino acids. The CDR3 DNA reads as TGTGCCAGCAGACAGGGGCCTTATAATTCACCCCTCCACTTT. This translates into CASRQGPYNSPLHF.

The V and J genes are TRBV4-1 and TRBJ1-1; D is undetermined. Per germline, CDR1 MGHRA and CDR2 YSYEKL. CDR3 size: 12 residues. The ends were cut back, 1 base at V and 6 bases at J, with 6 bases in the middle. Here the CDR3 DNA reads TGCGCCAGCAGCCAAGGTAAGGCTGAAGCTTTCTTT. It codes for CASSQGKAEAFF.

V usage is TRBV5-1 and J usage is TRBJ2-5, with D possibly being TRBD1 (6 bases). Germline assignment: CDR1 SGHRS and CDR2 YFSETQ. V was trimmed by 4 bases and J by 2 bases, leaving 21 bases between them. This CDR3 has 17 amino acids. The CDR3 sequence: CASSPLTGGPAQETQYF. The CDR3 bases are TGCGCCAGCAGCCCACTGACAGGAGGTCCAGCGCAAGAGACCCAGTACTTC.

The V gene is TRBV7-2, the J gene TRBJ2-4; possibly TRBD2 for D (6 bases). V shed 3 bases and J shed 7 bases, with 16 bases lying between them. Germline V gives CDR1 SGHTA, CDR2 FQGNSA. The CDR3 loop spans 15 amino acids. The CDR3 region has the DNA TGTGCCAGCAGCTTTCGGGCGGGGCCGGGCAACATTCAGTACTTC. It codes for CASSFRAGPGNIQYF. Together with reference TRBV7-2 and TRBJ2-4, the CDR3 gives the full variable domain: GAGVSQSPSNKVTEKGKDVELRCDPISGHTALYWYRQSLGQGLEFLIYFQGNSAPDKSGLPSDRFSAERTGGSVSTLTIQRTQQEDSAVYLCASSFRAGPGNIQYFGAGTRLSVL.

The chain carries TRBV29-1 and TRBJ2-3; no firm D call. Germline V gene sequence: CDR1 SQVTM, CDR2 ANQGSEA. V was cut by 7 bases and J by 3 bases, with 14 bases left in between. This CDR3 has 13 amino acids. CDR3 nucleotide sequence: TGCAGCGCCGACACGGTTTCAACAGATACGCAGTATTTT. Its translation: CSADTVSTDTQYF.

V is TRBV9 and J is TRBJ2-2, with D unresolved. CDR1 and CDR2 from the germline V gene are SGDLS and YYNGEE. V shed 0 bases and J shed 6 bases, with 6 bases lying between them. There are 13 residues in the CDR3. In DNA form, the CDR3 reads TGTGCCAGCAGCGTAGAACTCTCCGGGGAGCTGTTTTTT. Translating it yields CASSVELSGELFF.

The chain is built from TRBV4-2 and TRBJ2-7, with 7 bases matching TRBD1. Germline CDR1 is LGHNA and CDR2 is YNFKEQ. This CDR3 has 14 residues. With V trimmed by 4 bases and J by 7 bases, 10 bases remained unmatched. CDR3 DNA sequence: TGTGCCAGCAGCCTACAGGGGTACTCTTGGGAGCAGTACTTC. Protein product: CASSLQGYSWEQYF.

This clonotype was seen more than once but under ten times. The CDR3 nucleotides are TGCAGTGCCAACCCCCGGGGGGGTTTGACTGAAGCTTTCTTT. It is translated as CSANPRGGLTEAFF. The chain joins TRBV20-1 to TRBJ1-1, with D maybe TRBD1 (5 bases). The germline gives CDR1 DFQATT, CDR2 SNEGSKA (reference sequence). Trimming shortened V by 6 bases and J by 5 bases, and 19 bases separated the two germline ends. This CDR3 comprises 14 residues.

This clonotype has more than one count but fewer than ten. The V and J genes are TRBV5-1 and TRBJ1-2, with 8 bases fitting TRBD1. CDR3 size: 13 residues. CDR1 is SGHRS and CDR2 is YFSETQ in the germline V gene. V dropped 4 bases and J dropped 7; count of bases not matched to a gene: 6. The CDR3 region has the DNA TGCGCCAGCAGCGTTGGACAGGGTTTTGGCTACACCTTC. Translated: CASSVGQGFGYTF.

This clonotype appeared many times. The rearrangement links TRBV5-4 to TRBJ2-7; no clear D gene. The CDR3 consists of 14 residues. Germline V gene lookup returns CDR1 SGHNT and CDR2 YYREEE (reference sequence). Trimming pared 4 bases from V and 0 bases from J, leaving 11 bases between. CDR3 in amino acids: CASSPTQNSYEQYF. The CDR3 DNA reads TGTGCCAGCAGCCCTACACAGAACTCCTACGAGCAGTACTTC.

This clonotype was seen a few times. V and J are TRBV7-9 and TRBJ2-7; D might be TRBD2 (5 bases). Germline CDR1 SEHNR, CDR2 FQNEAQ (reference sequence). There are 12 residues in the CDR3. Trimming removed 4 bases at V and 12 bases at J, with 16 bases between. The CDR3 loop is CASSSQKGSGYF. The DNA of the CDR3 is TGTGCCAGCAGCTCCCAGAAAGGGAGTGGGTACTTC.

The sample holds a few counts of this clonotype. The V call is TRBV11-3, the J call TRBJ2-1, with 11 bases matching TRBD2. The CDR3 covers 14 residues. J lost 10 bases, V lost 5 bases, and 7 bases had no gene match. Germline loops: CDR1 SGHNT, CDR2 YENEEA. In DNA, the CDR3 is TGTGCCAGCAGCCCCCGGGCTAGCGGGGGGGAGCAGTTCTTC. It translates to CASSPRASGGEQFF.

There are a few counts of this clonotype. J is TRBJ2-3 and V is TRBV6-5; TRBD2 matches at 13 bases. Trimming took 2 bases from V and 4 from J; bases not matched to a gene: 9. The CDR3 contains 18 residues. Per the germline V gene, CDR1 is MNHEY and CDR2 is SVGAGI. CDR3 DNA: TGTGCCAGCAGTTACGTGGGACTAGCGGGGTTTAACGCAGATACGCAGTATTTT. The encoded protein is CASSYVGLAGFNADTQYF.

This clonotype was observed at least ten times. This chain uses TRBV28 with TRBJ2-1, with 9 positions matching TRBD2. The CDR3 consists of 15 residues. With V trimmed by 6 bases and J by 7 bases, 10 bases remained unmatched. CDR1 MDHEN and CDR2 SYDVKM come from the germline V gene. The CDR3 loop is CASRTAGGATNEQFF. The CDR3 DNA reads TGTGCCAGCAGAACTGCGGGGGGGGCGACTAATGAGCAGTTCTTC.

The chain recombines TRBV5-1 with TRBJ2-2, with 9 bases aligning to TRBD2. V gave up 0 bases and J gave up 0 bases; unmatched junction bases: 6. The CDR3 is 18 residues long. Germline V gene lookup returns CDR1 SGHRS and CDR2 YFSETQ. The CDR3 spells CASSLAVAGDANTGELFF. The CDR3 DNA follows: TGCGCCAGCAGCTTGGCGGTAGCGGGGGACGCGAACACCGGGGAGCTGTTTTTT.

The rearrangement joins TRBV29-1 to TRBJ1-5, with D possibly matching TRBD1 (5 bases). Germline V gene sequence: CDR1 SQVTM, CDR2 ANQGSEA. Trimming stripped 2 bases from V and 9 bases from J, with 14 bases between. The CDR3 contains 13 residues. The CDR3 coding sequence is TGCAGCGTTGAATTCCAGGGAGGGTCGCCCCAGCATTTT. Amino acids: CSVEFQGGSPQHF.

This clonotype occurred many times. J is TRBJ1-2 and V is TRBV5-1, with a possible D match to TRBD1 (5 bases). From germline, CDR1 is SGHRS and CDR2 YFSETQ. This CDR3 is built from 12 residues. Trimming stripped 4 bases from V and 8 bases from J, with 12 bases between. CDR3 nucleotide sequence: TGCGCCAGCAGCCCGGGGGGGAGCGGCTACACCTTC. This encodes CASSPGGSGYTF.